Following are 19 T cell receptor beta chains from one sample sequenced in a study of OX40 agonist ivuxolimab in advanced cancers. Sequenced by immunoSEQ multiplex PCR; TCRdb stores in-frame clones only, minus some. Among roughly 11,000 clones, 65% to 75% were seen once, and the ten largest hold 35%. Sequenced material: CD4+ or CD8+ T cells sorted from blood, taken in a trial of the OX40 agonist ivuxolimab. These receptors were collected from an adult with an advanced solid tumor such as melanoma, head and neck, liver or kidney cancer.

This chain uses TRBV10-3 with TRBJ2-1; D possibly corresponds to TRBD1 (6 bases). V gave up 3 bases and J gave up 8 bases, with 14 bases separating them. CDR1 ENHRY and CDR2 SYGVKD come from the germline V gene. The CDR3 runs to 14 residues. The CDR3 loop is CAISEQGIGDEQFF. DNA of the CDR3: TGTGCCATCAGTGAACAGGGAATTGGGGATGAGCAGTTCTTC.

V and J are TRBV4-3 and TRBJ2-6; D is undetermined. V was shortened by 0 bases and J by 0 bases, with 6 bases between the two germline ends. The CDR3 consists of 16 residues. From germline, CDR1 is LGHNA and CDR2 YSLEER. CDR3 nucleotide sequence: TGCGCCAGCAGCCAAGAGGCGAGCTCTGGGGCCAACGTCCTGACTTTC. Translating it yields CASSQEASSGANVLTF.

The chain is built from TRBV29-1 and TRBJ1-2, with D tentatively TRBD1 (5 bases). Per germline, CDR1 SQVTM and CDR2 ANQGSEA. V shed 5 bases and J shed 3 bases, with 13 bases lying between them. The CDR3 sequence is 13 residues long. The CDR3 nucleotides are TGCAGCGTTCTCACCGGGACGGACTATGGCTACACCTTC. It specifies CSVLTGTDYGYTF.

The chain combines TRBV7-2 with TRBJ1-2, with 7 bases lining up with TRBD1. The CDR3 contains 14 residues. Germline V lookup: CDR1 SGHTA, CDR2 FQGNSA. V trimming: 2 bases; J trimming: 6 bases; junction bases outside the gene matches: 6. The CDR3 nucleotides are TGTGCCAGCAGCTTATCACCGGGACAGCATGGCTACACCTTC. Amino acids: CASSLSPGQHGYTF.

J is TRBJ1-2 and V is TRBV11-3, with no clear D. Germline CDR1 SGHNT, CDR2 YENEEA. This CDR3 spans 12 amino acids. Trimming shortened V by 1 base and J by 6 bases, and 6 bases separated the two germline ends. The CDR3 is CASSLGQNGYTF. The CDR3 DNA reads TGTGCCAGCAGCTTAGGTCAGAATGGCTACACCTTC. Full variable domain (remainder filled in from reference TRBV11-3 and TRBJ1-2): EAGVVQSPRYKIIEKKQPVAFWCNPISGHNTLYWYLQNLGQGPELLIRYENEEAVDDSQLPKDRFSAERLKGVDSTLKIQPAELGDSAVYLCASSLGQNGYTFGSGTRLTVV.

The chain employs TRBV11-2 and TRBJ2-7, with a possible D match to TRBD1 (6 bases). Looked up from germline, CDR1 is SGHAT and CDR2 is FQNNGV. The V gene lost 6 bases and the J gene lost 6 bases, with 9 bases spanning the gap. This CDR3 is 11 amino acids long. CDR3 protein: CASRAGAEQYF. The CDR3 DNA sequence: TGTGCCAGCAGGGCAGGGGCCGAGCAGTACTTC.

This rearrangement joins TRBV7-9 to TRBJ1-2, with a possible D match to TRBD1 (5 bases). Trimming took 1 base from V and 4 from J, leaving 13 bases between them. The germline CDR1 and CDR2 sequences are SEHNR and FQNEAQ (reference sequence). This CDR3 is 15 amino acids long. As DNA, the CDR3 is TGTGCCAGCAGCTTAGGGGCCGGGGCCGGCTATGGCTACACCTTC. Protein sequence: CASSLGAGAGYGYTF.

This clone appeared once. The rearrangement joins TRBV6-4 to TRBJ2-3, with TRBD2 matching 12 bases. Looked up from germline, CDR1 is MRHNA and CDR2 is SNTAGT. V gave up 6 bases and J gave up 11 bases; unmatched junction bases: 12. The length of the CDR3 is 15 residues. The CDR3 nucleotides are TGTGCCAGCAGCCCCCGGACTAGCGGGATTACGGAGCAGTATTTT. It specifies CASSPRTSGITEQYF.

J is TRBJ2-6 and V is TRBV11-1; 9 nucleotides align to TRBD1. Germline CDR1 reads SGHAT; CDR2 reads FQDESV (reference sequence). After removal of 5 bases from V and 4 bases from J, the junction contained 9 bases not matched to a gene. This CDR3 is 17 amino acids long. The CDR3 here is CASSPTGQGVGANVLTF. The CDR3 DNA reads TGTGCCAGCAGCCCGACGGGACAGGGTGTGGGGGCCAACGTCCTGACTTTC.

This chain uses TRBV7-7 with TRBJ2-2, with 9 bases lining up with TRBD1. This CDR3 is built from 16 residues. V lost 3 bases and J lost 2; bases outside the gene matches: 4. Germline V lookup: CDR1 SSHAT, CDR2 FNYEAQ (reference sequence). The CDR3 loop is CASSLGQGHNTGELFF. CDR3 DNA: TGTGCCAGCAGCTTGGGACAGGGCCATAACACCGGGGAGCTGTTTTTT.

The chain combines TRBV29-1 with TRBJ2-1; TRBD1 might be the D (6 bases). The CDR3 covers 10 residues. Germline CDR1 SQVTM, CDR2 ANQGSEA. Trimming removed 6 bases at V and 14 bases at J, with 14 bases between. In DNA, the CDR3 is TGCAGCGTGCACACAGGGTCGAAGTTCTTC. It yields the protein CSVHTGSKFF.

This clone was detected a few times. The V and J genes are TRBV2 and TRBJ2-5; TRBD2 might be the D (5 bases). The V end was cut by 2 bases, the J end by 2 bases, with 21 bases between. The germline CDR1 and CDR2 sequences are SNHLY and FYNNEI. This CDR3 is built from 18 residues. The CDR3 DNA reads as TGTGCCAGCAGTGAACCGGAGGAATATAGTGGAGAGCAAGAGACCCAGTACTTC. Translating it yields CASSEPEEYSGEQETQYF.

The V gene is TRBV19, the J gene TRBJ2-3; D is ambiguous. Per germline, CDR1 LNHDA and CDR2 SQIVND (reference sequence). V was shortened by 3 bases and J by 4 bases, with 5 bases between the two germline ends. The CDR3 consists of 12 residues. CDR3 coding DNA: TGTGCCAGTAGTATGGGATCAGATACGCAGTATTTT. This gives the protein CASSMGSDTQYF.

V usage is TRBV4-1 and J usage is TRBJ2-7; 7 bases match TRBD1. The V gene end was trimmed by 3 bases and the J gene end by 5 bases; junction bases not matched to a gene: 4. CDR3 length equals 13 residues. Germline V gene lookup returns CDR1 MGHRA and CDR2 YSYEKL. The CDR3 region is CASSHTGVHEQYF. DNA for the CDR3: TGCGCCAGCAGCCATACAGGGGTTCACGAGCAGTACTTC.

The chain employs TRBV2 and TRBJ2-6; D unresolved. Between the trimmed V and J ends, which lost 4 bases and 0 bases, there was a span of 7 bases. The germline V gene encodes CDR1 SNHLY and CDR2 FYNNEI. This CDR3 comprises 15 residues. CDR3 loop: CASSATPSGANVLTF. The CDR3 DNA reads TGTGCCAGCAGTGCGACACCCTCTGGGGCCAACGTCCTGACTTTC.

The V and J genes are TRBV7-9 and TRBJ2-2; 11 nucleotides line up with TRBD2. V shed 3 bases, J shed 6 bases, and the junction held 6 bases outside the gene matches. This CDR3 region has 16 residues. Germline assignment: CDR1 SEHNR and CDR2 FQNEAQ (reference sequence). The CDR3 DNA sequence: TGTGCCAGCAGCTTGAGGGGACTAGCGGCTTCCGGGGAGCTGTTTTTT. Its protein product is CASSLRGLAASGELFF.

This clone has just a few counts. The V and J genes are TRBV7-6 and TRBJ2-5; D is possibly TRBD1 (6 bases). The CDR3 has 14 residues. The V end was cut by 5 bases, the J end by 1 base, with 11 bases between. Germline CDR1 SGHVS, CDR2 FNYEAQ. In DNA, the CDR3 is TGTGCCAGCAGCCTCCGGGACACCCAAGAGACCCAGTACTTC. Translated: CASSLRDTQETQYF.

The gene calls are TRBV27 and TRBJ1-5; D is uncertain. This CDR3 has 16 residues. The germline V gene has CDR1 MNHEY and CDR2 SMNVEV (reference sequence). V was trimmed by 0 bases and J by 0 bases, leaving 9 bases between them. The CDR3 DNA follows: TGTGCCAGCAGTTTATCGTCCCCTAGTAGCAATCAGCCCCAGCATTTT. This translates into CASSLSSPSSNQPQHF.

The V gene is TRBV30, the J gene TRBJ2-1; a possible D gene is TRBD2 (6 bases). Trimming removed 5 bases from V and 3 bases from J, with 17 bases in between. Germline values: CDR1 GTSNPN, CDR2 SVGIG (reference sequence). The CDR3 has 15 amino acids. Here the CDR3 reads CAWSALANGYNEQFF. The CDR3 region has the DNA TGTGCCTGGTCTGCCCTAGCGAACGGCTACAATGAGCAGTTCTTC.